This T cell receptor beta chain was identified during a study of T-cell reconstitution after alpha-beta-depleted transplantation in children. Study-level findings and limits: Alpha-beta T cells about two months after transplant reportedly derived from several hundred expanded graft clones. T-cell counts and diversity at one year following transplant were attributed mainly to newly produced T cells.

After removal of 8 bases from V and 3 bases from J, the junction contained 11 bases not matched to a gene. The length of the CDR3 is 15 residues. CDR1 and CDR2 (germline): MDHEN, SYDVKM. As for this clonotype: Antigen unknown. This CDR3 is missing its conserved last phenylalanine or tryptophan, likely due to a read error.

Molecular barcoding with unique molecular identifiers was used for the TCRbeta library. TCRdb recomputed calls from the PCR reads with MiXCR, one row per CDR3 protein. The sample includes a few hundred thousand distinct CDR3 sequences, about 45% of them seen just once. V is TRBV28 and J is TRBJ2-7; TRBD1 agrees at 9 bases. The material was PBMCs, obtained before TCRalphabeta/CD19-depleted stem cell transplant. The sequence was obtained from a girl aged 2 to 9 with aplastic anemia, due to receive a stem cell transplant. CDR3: CASAGAGQGGYEQYI. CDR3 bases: TGTGCCAGCGCGGGGGCGGGACAGGGTGGCTACGAGCAGTACATC.